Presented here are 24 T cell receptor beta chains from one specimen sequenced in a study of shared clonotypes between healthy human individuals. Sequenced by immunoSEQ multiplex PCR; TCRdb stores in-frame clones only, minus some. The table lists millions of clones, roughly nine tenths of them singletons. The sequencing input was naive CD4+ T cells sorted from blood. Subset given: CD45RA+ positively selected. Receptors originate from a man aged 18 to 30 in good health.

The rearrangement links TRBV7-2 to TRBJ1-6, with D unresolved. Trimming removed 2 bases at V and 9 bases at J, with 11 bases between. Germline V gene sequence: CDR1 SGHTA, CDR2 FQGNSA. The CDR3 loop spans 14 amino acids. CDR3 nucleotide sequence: TGTGCCAGCAGCTTAAAAGGGTTGGGTTCACCCCTCCACTTT. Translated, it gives CASSLKGLGSPLHF.

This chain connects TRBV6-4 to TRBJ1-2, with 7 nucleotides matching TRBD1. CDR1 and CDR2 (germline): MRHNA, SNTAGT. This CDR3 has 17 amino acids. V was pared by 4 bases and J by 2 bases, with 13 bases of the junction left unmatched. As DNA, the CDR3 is TGTGCCAGCAGTGCGACTTATGGGACAGCGCTAAACTATGGCTACACCTTC. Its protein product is CASSATYGTALNYGYTF.

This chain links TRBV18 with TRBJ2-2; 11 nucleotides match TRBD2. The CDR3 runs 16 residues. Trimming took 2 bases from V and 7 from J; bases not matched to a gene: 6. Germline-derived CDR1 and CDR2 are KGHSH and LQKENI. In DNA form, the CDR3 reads TGTGCCAGCTCACCAGTTACTAGCGGGAGTCACGGGGAGCTGTTTTTT. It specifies CASSPVTSGSHGELFF.

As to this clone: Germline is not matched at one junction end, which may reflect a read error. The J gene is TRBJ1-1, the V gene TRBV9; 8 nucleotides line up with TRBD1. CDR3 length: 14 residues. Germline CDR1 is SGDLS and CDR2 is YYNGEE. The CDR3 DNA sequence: TGTGCCAGCAGCGCCCGACAGGGGAACGCTGAAGCTTTCTTT. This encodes CASSARQGNAEAFF.

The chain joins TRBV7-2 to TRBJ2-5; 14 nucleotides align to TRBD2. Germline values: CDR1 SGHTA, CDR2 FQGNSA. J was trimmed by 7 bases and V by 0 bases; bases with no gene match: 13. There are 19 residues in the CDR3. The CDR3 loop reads CASSLAIIRTSGGTGTQYF. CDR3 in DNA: TGTGCCAGCAGCTTAGCTATCATAAGGACTAGCGGGGGGACTGGGACCCAGTACTTC.

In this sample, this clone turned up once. Here the CDR3 reads CASSLLAEAYEQYF. DNA of the CDR3: TGCGCCAGCAGCTTGTTGGCAGAAGCCTACGAGCAGTACTTC. This sequence joins TRBV5-1 and TRBJ2-7, with D unresolved. The CDR3 loop spans 14 amino acids. V dropped 1 base and J dropped 2 bases, with 10 bases sitting between them. Germline V lookup: CDR1 SGHRS, CDR2 YFSETQ.

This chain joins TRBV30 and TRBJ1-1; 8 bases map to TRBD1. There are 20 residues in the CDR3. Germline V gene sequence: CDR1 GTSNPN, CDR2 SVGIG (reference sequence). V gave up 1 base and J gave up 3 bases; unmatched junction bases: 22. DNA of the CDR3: TGTGCCTGGAGTGGAAACAACACACACAGGGGGTGGAAGCCGGACACTGAAGCTTTCTTT. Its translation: CAWSGNNTHRGWKPDTEAFF.

The CDR3 DNA is TGTGCCAGCTCACCTCAGAACAGGGCCTACGAGCAGTACTTC. Amino acids: CASSPQNRAYEQYF. V is TRBV18 and J is TRBJ2-7, with a possible D match to TRBD1 (6 bases). The CDR3 consists of 14 residues. With 3 bases removed from V and 2 bases from J, the gap between germline ends came to 11 bases. Germline CDR1 is KGHSH and CDR2 is LQKENI. The full variable domain, with the rest looked up from reference TRBV18 and TRBJ2-7, is NAGVMQNPRHLVRRRGQEARLRCSPMKGHSHVYWYRQLPEEGLKFMVYLQKENIIDESGMPKERFSAEFPKEGPSILRIQQVVRGDSAAYFCASSPQNRAYEQYFGPGTRLTVT.

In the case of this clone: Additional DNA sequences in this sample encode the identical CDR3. CDR3 DNA sequence: TGCGCCAGCAGCCGCGGGGGCGGCACAGATACGCAGTATTTT. It encodes CASSRGGGTDTQYF. This chain joins TRBV5-1 and TRBJ2-3, with a tentative D call TRBD2 (7 bases). Trimming removed 4 bases at V and 1 base at J, with 10 bases between. The germline gives CDR1 SGHRS, CDR2 YFSETQ. The CDR3 runs 14 residues.

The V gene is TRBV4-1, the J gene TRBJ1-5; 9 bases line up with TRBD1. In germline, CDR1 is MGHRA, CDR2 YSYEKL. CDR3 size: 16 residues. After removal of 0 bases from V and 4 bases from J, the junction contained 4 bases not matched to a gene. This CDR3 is CASSQDWGTGNQPQHF. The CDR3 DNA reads TGCGCCAGCAGCCAAGATTGGGGGACAGGGAATCAGCCCCAGCATTTT.

This CDR3 reads CASSYRDQRRIPNYGYTF. In DNA, the CDR3 is TGTGCCAGCTCATACCGGGACCAAAGAAGGATTCCTAACTATGGCTACACCTTC. The V gene is TRBV18, the J gene TRBJ1-2; D is perhaps TRBD1 (5 bases). The germline V and J ends were trimmed by 5 bases and 0 bases, with 22 bases remaining between them. CDR1 and CDR2 from the germline V gene are KGHSH and LQKENI. This CDR3 comprises 18 residues.

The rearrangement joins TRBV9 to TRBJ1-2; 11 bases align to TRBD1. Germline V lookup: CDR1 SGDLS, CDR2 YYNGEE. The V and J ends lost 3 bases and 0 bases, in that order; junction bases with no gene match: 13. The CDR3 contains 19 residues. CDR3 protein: CASSARGGTGGSSNYGYTF. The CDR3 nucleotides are TGTGCCAGCAGCGCCCGAGGGGGGACAGGGGGTTCCTCTAACTATGGCTACACCTTC.

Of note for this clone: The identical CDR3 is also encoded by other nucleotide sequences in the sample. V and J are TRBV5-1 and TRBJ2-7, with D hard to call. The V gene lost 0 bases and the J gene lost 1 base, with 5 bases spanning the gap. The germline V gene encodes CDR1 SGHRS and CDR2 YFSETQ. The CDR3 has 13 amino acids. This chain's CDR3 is CASSLAGSYEQYF. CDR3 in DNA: TGCGCCAGCAGCTTGGCGGGTTCCTACGAGCAGTACTTC.

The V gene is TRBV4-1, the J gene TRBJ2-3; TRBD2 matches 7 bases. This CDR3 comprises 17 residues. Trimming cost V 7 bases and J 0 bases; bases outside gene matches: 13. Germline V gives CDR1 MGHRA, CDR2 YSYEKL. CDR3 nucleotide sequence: TGCGCCAGCACTCTAAGGGTGCGGGGGAATAGCACAGATACGCAGTATTTT. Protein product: CASTLRVRGNSTDTQYF.

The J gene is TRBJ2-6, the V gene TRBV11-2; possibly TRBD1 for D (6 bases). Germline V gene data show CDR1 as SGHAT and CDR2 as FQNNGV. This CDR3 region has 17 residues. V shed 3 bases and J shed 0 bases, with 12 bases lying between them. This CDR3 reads CASSFTGSFSGANVLTF. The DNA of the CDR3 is TGTGCCAGCAGCTTTACAGGGTCCTTCTCTGGGGCCAACGTCCTGACTTTC. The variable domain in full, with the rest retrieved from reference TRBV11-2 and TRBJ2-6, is EAGVAQSPRYKIIEKRQSVAFWCNPISGHATLYWYQQILGQGPKLLIQFQNNGVVDDSQLPKDRFSAERLKGVDSTLKIQPAKLEDSAVYLCASSFTGSFSGANVLTFGAGSRLTVL.

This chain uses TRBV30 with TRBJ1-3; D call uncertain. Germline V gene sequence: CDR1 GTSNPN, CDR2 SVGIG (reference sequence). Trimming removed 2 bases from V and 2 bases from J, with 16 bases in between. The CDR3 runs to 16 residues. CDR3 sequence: CAWSLWTLGAGNTIYF. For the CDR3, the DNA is TGTGCCTGGAGTTTATGGACGTTAGGAGCTGGAAACACCATATATTTT.

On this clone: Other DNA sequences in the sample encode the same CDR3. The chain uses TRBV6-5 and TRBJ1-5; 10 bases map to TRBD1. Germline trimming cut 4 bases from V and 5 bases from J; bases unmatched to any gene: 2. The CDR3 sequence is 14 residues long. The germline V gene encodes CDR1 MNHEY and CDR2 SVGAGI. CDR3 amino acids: CASSSGQGDQPQHF. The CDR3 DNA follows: TGTGCCAGCAGTTCAGGACAGGGGGATCAGCCCCAGCATTTT.

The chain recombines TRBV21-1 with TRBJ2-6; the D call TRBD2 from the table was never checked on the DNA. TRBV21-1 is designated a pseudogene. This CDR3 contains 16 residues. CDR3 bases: TGTGCCAGCAGCCGTATGGCGGGCTCTGGGGCCAACGTCCTGACTTTC. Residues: CASSRMAGSGANVLTF.

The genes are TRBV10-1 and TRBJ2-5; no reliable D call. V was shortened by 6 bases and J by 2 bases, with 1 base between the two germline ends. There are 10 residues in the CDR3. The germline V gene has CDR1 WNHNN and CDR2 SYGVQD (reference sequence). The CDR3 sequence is CASRQETQYF. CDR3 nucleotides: TGCGCCAGCAGACAAGAGACCCAGTACTTC.

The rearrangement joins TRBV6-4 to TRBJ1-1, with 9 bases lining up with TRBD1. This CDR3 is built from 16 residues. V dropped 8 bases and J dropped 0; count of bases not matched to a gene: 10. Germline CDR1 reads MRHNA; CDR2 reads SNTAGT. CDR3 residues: CASGGQGPWMNTEAFF. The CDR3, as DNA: TGTGCCAGCGGCGGACAGGGGCCCTGGATGAACACTGAAGCTTTCTTT.

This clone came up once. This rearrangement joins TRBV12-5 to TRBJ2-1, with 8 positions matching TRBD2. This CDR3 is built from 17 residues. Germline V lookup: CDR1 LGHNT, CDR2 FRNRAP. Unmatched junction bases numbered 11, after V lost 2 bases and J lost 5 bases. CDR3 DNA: TGTGCTAGTGGTTTGACCCCCGGGGCGGGGGGACACAATGAGCAGTTCTTC. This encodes CASGLTPGAGGHNEQFF. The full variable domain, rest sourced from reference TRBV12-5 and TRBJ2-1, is DARVTQTPRHKVTEMGQEVTMRCQPILGHNTVFWYRQTMMQGLELLAYFRNRAPLDDSGMPKDRFSAEMPDATLATLKIQPSEPRDSAVYFCASGLTPGAGGHNEQFFGPGTRLTVL.

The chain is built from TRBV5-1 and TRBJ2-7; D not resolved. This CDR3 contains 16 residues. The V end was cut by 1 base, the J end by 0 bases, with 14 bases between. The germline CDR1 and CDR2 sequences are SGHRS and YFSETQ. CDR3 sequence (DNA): TGCGCCAGCAGCTTGTCCGGAGTAGGGTACTCCTACGAGCAGTACTTC. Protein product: CASSLSGVGYSYEQYF.

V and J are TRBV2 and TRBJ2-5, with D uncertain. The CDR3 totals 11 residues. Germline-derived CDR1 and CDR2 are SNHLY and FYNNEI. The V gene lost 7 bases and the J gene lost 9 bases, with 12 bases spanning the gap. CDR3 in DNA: TGTGCCAGCACTACCTCTGGTGCCCAGTACTTC. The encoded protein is CASTTSGAQYF. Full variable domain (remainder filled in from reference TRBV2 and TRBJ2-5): EPEVTQTPSHQVTQMGQEVILRCVPISNHLYFYWYRQILGQKVEFLVSFYNNEISEKSEIFDDQFSVERPDGSNFTLKIRSTKLEDSAMYFCASTTSGAQYFGPGTRLLVL.

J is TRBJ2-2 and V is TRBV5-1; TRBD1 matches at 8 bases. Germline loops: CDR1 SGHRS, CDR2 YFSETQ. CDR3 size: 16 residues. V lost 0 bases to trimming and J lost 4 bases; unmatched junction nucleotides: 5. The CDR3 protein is CASSLASGGFTGELFF. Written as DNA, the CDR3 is TGCGCCAGCAGCTTGGCGTCAGGGGGCTTCACCGGGGAGCTGTTTTTT.